The sequence of this T cell receptor (beta chain) was determined in a study of chemoradiotherapy in HPV16-positive cancers. Method: immunoSEQ multiplex PCR; TCRdb's copy keeps in-frame clones and lacks some. The table lists 20,000 or so clones, roughly 90% of them singletons, with 4.5% to 7% in the top ten. Trimming left V 1 base short and J 2 bases short, with 13 bases between. The CDR3 has 15 residues. Germline lookup yields CDR1 GTSNPN and CDR2 SVGIG (reference sequence). The receptor was isolated from a human donor with HPV-associated anogenital cancer. This material consisted of blood, taken from a patient who underwent chemoradiotherapy. The J gene is TRBJ2-3, the V gene TRBV30, with D uncertain. Here the CDR3 DNA reads TGTGCCTGGAGTGCATGGGCCTCCTTCACAGATACGCAGTATTTT. This codes for CAWSAWASFTDTQYF.